Listed below are T cell receptor beta chains from one sample, sequenced in a study of vaccination effects on CD4 cells after COVID-19. Which antigens these TCRs recognize remains unknown. The repertoire was sequenced with immunoSEQ multiplex PCR; TCRdb's copy has only in-frame clones and lacks some. The sample gives 20,000 to 25,000 clones, over 60% of which show up once; 10% is in the top ten. The sequences come from CD4+ T cells from PBMCs cultured with HCoV-NL63 spike peptides, collected after COVID-19 vaccination. The receptors here all came from a human donor who received a COVID-19 vaccine. The CDR3 runs from the conserved cysteine through the conserved F or W. The D gene is left open where the match is weak. Only part of the rows carry a size: once, few, many, or a class if the clone is expanded.

.	TRBV24-1	14	TRBJ1-5	.	CATSDSWGDQPQHF	TGTGCCACCAGTGATTCATGGGGGGATCAGCCCCAGCATTTT
.	TRBV29-1	12	TRBJ2-5	.	CSVARSQETQYF	TGCAGCGTTGCCAGGTCCCAAGAGACCCAGTACTTC
TRBD2	TRBV4-1	15	TRBJ2-7	once	CASSQETSGRYEQYF	TGCGCCAGCAGCCAAGAGACTAGCGGGCGTTACGAGCAGTACTTC
.	TRBV12-3/TRBV12-4	13	TRBJ2-1	.	CASSVLTYNEQFF	TGTGCCAGCAGTGTACTCACCTACAATGAGCAGTTCTTC
.	TRBV6-6	12	TRBJ1-3	.	CASTPPGNTIYF	TGTGCCAGCACCCCCCCCGGAAACACCATATATTTT
.	TRBV5-6	14	TRBJ1-1	.	CASSPGTVNTEAFF	TGTGCCAGCAGTCCCGGGACGGTGAACACTGAAGCTTTCTTT
.	TRBV5-1	15	TRBJ1-2	.	CASSQPSRAADGYTF	TGCGCCAGCAGCCAACCGAGCAGGGCCGCAGATGGCTACACCTTC
.	TRBV2	14	TRBJ2-2	.	CASLGTVYTGELFF	TGTGCCTCTCTAGGAACAGTATACACCGGGGAGCTGTTTTTT
.	TRBV28	13	TRBJ1-1	.	CAGTAPGHTEAFF	TGTGCCGGTACCGCACCTGGACACACTGAAGCTTTCTTT
.	TRBV29-1	12	TRBJ1-2	.	CSVEGGFYGYTF	TGCAGCGTTGAAGGGGGCTTCTATGGCTACACCTTC
.	TRBV7-6	13	TRBJ2-1	.	CASSLVRGHEQFF	TGTGCCAGCAGCTTAGTTCGGGGACATGAGCAGTTCTTC
.	TRBV5-1	15	TRBJ2-2	.	CASTEEGAHTGELFF	TGCGCCAGCACCGAGGAGGGGGCCCACACCGGGGAGCTGTTTTTT
.	TRBV5-1	13	TRBJ2-5	.	CASSPWTEETQYF	TGCGCCAGCAGCCCTTGGACAGAAGAGACCCAGTACTTC
.	TRBV19	16	TRBJ1-6	few	CASSIQSQGLYSPLHF	TGTGCCAGTAGTATACAGTCCCAGGGTCTTTATTCACCCCTCCACTTT
TRBD2	TRBV11-2	18	TRBJ2-5	.	CASSLGRLAGGPRETQYF	TGTGCCAGCAGCTTAGGTCGGCTAGCGGGGGGGCCTAGGGAGACCCAGTACTTC
TRBD2	TRBV15	15	TRBJ2-1	.	CATSRAAGGLDEQFF	TGTGCCACCAGCAGAGCGGCGGGAGGGTTGGATGAGCAGTTCTTC
.	TRBV27	13	TRBJ1-2	.	CASSSDRTYGYTF	TGTGCCAGCAGTTCAGACAGGACCTATGGCTACACCTTC
.	TRBV7-6	15	TRBJ2-2	.	CASSPGIGSAGELFF	TGTGCCAGCAGCCCAGGTATAGGGAGCGCCGGGGAGCTGTTTTTT
.	TRBV6-5	15	TRBJ1-6	.	CASSYWGTQNSPLHF	TGTGCCAGCAGTTACTGGGGGACACAAAATTCACCCCTCCACTTT
.	TRBV29-1	10	TRBJ1-1	.	CSVVDTEAFF	TGCAGCGTGGTGGACACTGAAGCTTTCTTT
TRBD2	TRBV5-8	15	TRBJ2-1	.	CASSSSGSSYNEQFF	TGTGCCAGCAGCTCTAGCGGGAGTTCCTACAATGAGCAGTTCTTC
.	TRBV5-1	14	TRBJ2-2	.	CASKERADTGELFF	TGCGCCAGCAAGGAGCGGGCGGACACCGGGGAGCTGTTTTTT
TRBD1	TRBV6-6	14	TRBJ1-2	.	CASSYPDRRSGYTF	TGTGCCAGCAGTTACCCGGACAGGAGGTCGGGCTACACCTTC
TRBD2	TRBV6-5	14	TRBJ2-5	.	CASTLTSFVETQYF	TGTGCCAGCACCCTGACTAGCTTTGTGGAGACCCAGTACTTC
TRBD1	TRBV18	17	TRBJ2-2	.	CASSPAPGTGLSGELFF	TGTGCCAGCTCACCGGCGCCCGGGACAGGGTTATCCGGGGAGCTGTTTTTT
.	TRBV3-1/TRBV3-2	13	TRBJ1-2	.	CASSLRGVNGYTF	TGTGCCAGCAGCCTAAGGGGCGTGAATGGCTACACCTTC
TRBD1	TRBV5-1	16	TRBJ1-1	.	CASSLRQGAFGTEAFF	TGCGCCAGCAGCTTGAGACAGGGGGCATTTGGGACTGAAGCTTTCTTT
.	TRBV24-1	13	TRBJ2-1	once	CATSDFSGSGQFF	TGTGCCACCAGTGATTTTTCAGGGTCCGGGCAGTTCTTC
.	TRBV10-3	14	TRBJ2-7	.	CAISDGLSGNEQYF	TGTGCCATCAGTGATGGACTGTCGGGGAACGAGCAGTACTTC
.	TRBV6-5	16	TRBJ2-5	.	CASSYSKDLQGLREHF	TGTGCCAGCAGTTACTCCAAGGACTTACAGGGTTTAAGAGAGCACTTC
.	TRBV9	12	TRBJ2-5	.	CASSVSGETQYF	TGTGCCAGCAGCGTTTCAGGAGAGACCCAGTACTTC
.	TRBV19	13	TRBJ1-6	.	CASSPRGNSPLHF	TGTGCCAGTAGTCCTCGGGGAAATTCACCCCTCCACTTT
.	TRBV7-9	14	TRBJ1-3	.	CASSSGPSGNTIYF	TGTGCCAGCAGCTCCGGGCCCTCTGGAAACACCATATATTTT
TRBD1	TRBV29-1	19	TRBJ1-4	.	CSVVLGWADRGTSNEKLFF	TGCAGCGTTGTTCTGGGGTGGGCGGACAGGGGCACGTCTAATGAAAAACTGTTTTTT
.	TRBV19	16	TRBJ2-3	.	CASRTSGKGHTDTQYF	TGTGCCAGTAGGACCTCAGGGAAAGGCCACACAGATACGCAGTATTTT